These T cell receptor beta chains were read from a single sample in a study of a mutant IDH1 vaccine in newly diagnosed glioma. Assay used: immunoSEQ multiplex PCR; TCRdb lists only in-frame clones, some missing. The repertoire consists of tens of thousands of clones, with around 83% occurring once and the leading ten covering less than 5%. No antigen has been assigned to these receptors. The specimen comprised PBMCs, sampled from a glioma patient whose treatment included an IDH1 peptide vaccine. These receptors were collected from a man under 40 with glioma. The CDR3 runs from the conserved cysteine through the conserved F or W. Fields, in order: V gene, J gene, D gene, clone size, CDR3 protein, CDR3 DNA. The D gene is left open where the match is weak. The size of a clone is reported for some rows only, either as once, few or many, or as a class for expanded clones.

v_gene: TRBV2
j_gene: TRBJ1-2
d_gene: .
abundance: .
CDR3aa: CASSLDLNLPGYTF
CDR3nt: TGTGCCAGCAGCCTGGACTTAAACTTACCAGGCTACACCTTC

v_gene: TRBV28
j_gene: TRBJ1-1
d_gene: .
abundance: .
CDR3aa: CASYSLNTEAFF
CDR3nt: TGTGCCAGCTATTCATTGAACACTGAAGCTTTCTTT

v_gene: TRBV7-7
j_gene: TRBJ2-2
d_gene: .
abundance: .
CDR3aa: CASSLSGAGELFF
CDR3nt: TGTGCCAGCAGCTTATCAGGGGCCGGGGAGCTGTTTTTT

v_gene: TRBV28
j_gene: TRBJ1-1
d_gene: .
abundance: .
CDR3aa: CASHLGGGIKIGAFF
CDR3nt: TGTGCCAGCCACTTAGGAGGGGGTATAAAGATTGGAGCTTTCTTT

v_gene: TRBV7-6
j_gene: TRBJ2-3
d_gene: .
abundance: .
CDR3aa: CASSLQGTSLSTDTQYF
CDR3nt: TGTGCCAGCAGCTTGCAAGGGACATCCCTTAGCACAGATACGCAGTATTTT

v_gene: TRBV9
j_gene: TRBJ2-2
d_gene: .
abundance: .
CDR3aa: CASKGVNTGELFF
CDR3nt: TGTGCCAGCAAGGGAGTGAACACCGGGGAGCTGTTTTTT

v_gene: TRBV15
j_gene: TRBJ1-5
d_gene: .
abundance: .
CDR3aa: CATSVRGHLGQHF
CDR3nt: TGTGCCACCTCTGTGAGAGGGCACCTAGGCCAGCATTTT

v_gene: TRBV7-9
j_gene: TRBJ1-6
d_gene: .
abundance: .
CDR3aa: CASSAQNSGNSPLHF
CDR3nt: TGTGCCAGCAGCGCTCAAAACTCAGGCAATTCACCCCTCCACTTT

v_gene: TRBV16
j_gene: TRBJ2-7
d_gene: .
abundance: .
CDR3aa: CASSPRSKPYEQYF
CDR3nt: TGTGCCAGCAGCCCACGATCAAAACCCTACGAGCAGTACTTC

v_gene: TRBV7-9
j_gene: TRBJ1-3
d_gene: TRBD1
abundance: .
CDR3aa: CASSAAGTGGNTIYF
CDR3nt: TGTGCCAGCAGCGCAGCCGGGACAGGGGGAAACACCATATATTTT

v_gene: TRBV25-1
j_gene: TRBJ2-2
d_gene: .
abundance: .
CDR3aa: CASSLPPHTGELFF
CDR3nt: TGTGCCAGCAGTCTCCCCCCCCACACCGGGGAGCTGTTTTTT

v_gene: TRBV6-5
j_gene: TRBJ1-2
d_gene: TRBD1
abundance: few
CDR3aa: CASRSPITGGQGYTF
CDR3nt: TGTGCCAGCAGGTCCCCCATTACAGGGGGCCAAGGCTACACCTTC

v_gene: TRBV7-9
j_gene: TRBJ1-4
d_gene: TRBD1
abundance: .
CDR3aa: CASSLGTGGGEKLFF
CDR3nt: TGTGCCAGCAGCTTAGGCACAGGGGGGGGAGAAAAACTGTTTTTT

v_gene: TRBV25-1
j_gene: TRBJ1-2
d_gene: TRBD1
abundance: once
CDR3aa: CASSDVSGQYYGYTF
CDR3nt: TGTGCCAGCAGTGACGTTTCGGGACAGTACTATGGCTACACCTTC

v_gene: TRBV10-3
j_gene: TRBJ2-3
d_gene: TRBD2
abundance: .
CDR3aa: CAISESETSLLGDTQYF
CDR3nt: TGTGCCATCAGTGAGTCCGAGACTAGCCTTCTCGGGGATACGCAGTATTTT

v_gene: TRBV11-3
j_gene: TRBJ2-5
d_gene: .
abundance: .
CDR3aa: CASSPQETQYF
CDR3nt: TGTGCCAGCAGCCCACAAGAGACCCAGTACTTC